This T cell receptor (beta chain) was found in a study of blood T cells in healthy people across ages. The V and J ends lost 0 bases and 8 bases, in that order; junction bases with no gene match: 6. From germline, CDR1 is DFQATT and CDR2 SNEGSKA (reference sequence). CDR3 length: 15 amino acids. PCR was performed a second time for about 7 to 11 cycles using a sample-barcoded 5' primer and a J-beta primer mix. TCRdb fed the 5' RACE reads into MiXCR, producing one record per CDR3 protein. The top ten hold 2% to 2.5% of the sample, which has 1.5 million to 2 million distinct CDR3 sequences, less than 50% seen once.

The chain couples TRBV20-1 to TRBJ2-1, with 11 bases lining up with TRBD2. The specimen sequenced was blood. The sequence derives from a woman in her thirties or forties in good health. The CDR3, as DNA: TGCAGTGCTAGAGATAGCGGGGGGGCCAGCTATGAGCAGTTCTTC. The encoded protein is CSARDSGGASYEQFF.